The 5 T cell receptor beta chains in this list originate from one sample, sequenced in a study of blood T cell repertoires in COVID-19. TCRdb's table, derived via immunoSEQ multiplex PCR, lists solely in-frame clones and lacks some. Of 150,000 to 200,000 clones in the sample, nearly 85% are singletons; the top ten hold about 5.5%. Input material: peripheral blood. The source is a young woman with acute or convalescent COVID-19.

V gene TRBV10-2 combines with J gene TRBJ1-2; possibly TRBD1 for D (6 bases). V lost 6 bases, J lost 7 bases, and 15 bases lay in between. Germline V lookup: CDR1 WSHSY, CDR2 SAAADI. This CDR3 has 13 amino acids. The CDR3 DNA follows: TGCGCCAGCAGCGAGAAAGGGGGGGGTGGCTACACCTTC. Protein product: CASSEKGGGGYTF.

The table lists this clone with a few counts. The DNA for the CDR3 is TGTGCCACCAGCAGAGGATCTAGCGGGGATATTTACGAGCAGTACTTC. Amino acid sequence: CATSRGSSGDIYEQYF. The V and J genes are TRBV15 and TRBJ2-7; 9 nucleotides align to TRBD2. V lost 1 base and J lost 4; bases outside the gene matches: 8. The CDR3 is 16 residues long. Germline CDR1 is LNHNV and CDR2 is YYDKDF (reference sequence).

The table lists this clone with a count of one. Other DNA sequences of this sample code for an identical CDR3. This chain links TRBV7-3 with TRBJ2-5; D might be TRBD1 (5 bases). V lost 3 bases and J lost 5, with 10 bases in between. The CDR3 length is 13 residues. Looked up from germline, CDR1 is SGHTA and CDR2 is FQGTGA. The CDR3 DNA reads TGTGCCAGCAGCTTCAGGGAAGGGGAGACCCAGTACTTC. Translated, it gives CASSFREGETQYF. The full variable domain, its missing parts supplied by reference TRBV7-3 and TRBJ2-5, is GAGVSQTPSNKVTEKGKYVELRCDPISGHTALYWYRQSLGQGPEFLIYFQGTGAADDSGLPNDRFFAVRPEGSVSTLKIQRTERGDSAVYLCASSFREGETQYFGPGTRLLVL.

J is TRBJ1-1 and V is TRBV10-3, with TRBD1 matching 8 bases. In germline, CDR1 is ENHRY, CDR2 SYGVKD. Trimming cost V 3 bases and J 5 bases; bases outside gene matches: 8. This CDR3 region has 15 residues. CDR3 amino acids: CAISEGDRGGTEAFF. The CDR3, as DNA: TGTGCCATCAGTGAAGGAGACAGGGGAGGGACTGAAGCTTTCTTT.

The rearrangement joins TRBV5-1 to TRBJ2-1; 10 bases line up with TRBD2. The V segment lost 4 bases and the J segment 5 bases; nucleotides outside the gene matches: 6. Looked up from germline, CDR1 is SGHRS and CDR2 is YFSETQ. This CDR3 region has 15 residues. CDR3 residues: CASSPSGRAHNEQFF. The CDR3 nucleotides read TGCGCCAGCAGCCCAAGCGGGAGGGCCCACAATGAGCAGTTCTTC.